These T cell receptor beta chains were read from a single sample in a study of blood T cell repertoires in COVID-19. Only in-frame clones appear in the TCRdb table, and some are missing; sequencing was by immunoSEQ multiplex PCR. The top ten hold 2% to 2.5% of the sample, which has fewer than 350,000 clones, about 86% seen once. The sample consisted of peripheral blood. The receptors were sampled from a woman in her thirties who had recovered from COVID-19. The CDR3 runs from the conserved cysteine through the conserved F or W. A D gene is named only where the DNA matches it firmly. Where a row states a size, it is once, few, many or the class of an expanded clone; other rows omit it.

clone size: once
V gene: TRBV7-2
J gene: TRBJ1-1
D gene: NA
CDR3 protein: CASSPQGNTEAFF
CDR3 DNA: TGTGCCAGCAGCCCCCAGGGGAACACTGAAGCTTTCTTT

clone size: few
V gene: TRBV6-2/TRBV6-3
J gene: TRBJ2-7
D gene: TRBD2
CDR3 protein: CASSPALAGVYEQYF
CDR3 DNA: TGTGCCAGCAGTCCCGCCCTAGCGGGAGTCTACGAGCAGTACTTC

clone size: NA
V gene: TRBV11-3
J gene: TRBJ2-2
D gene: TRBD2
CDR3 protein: CASSRGRGLVGTGELFF
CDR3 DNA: TGTGCCAGCAGCCGCGGGCGGGGACTAGTGGGCACCGGGGAGCTGTTTTTT

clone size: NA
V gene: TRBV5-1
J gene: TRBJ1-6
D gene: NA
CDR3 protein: CASSLGFTGSYNSPLHF
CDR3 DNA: TGCGCCAGCAGCTTGGGATTTACAGGGAGTTATAATTCACCCCTCCACTTT

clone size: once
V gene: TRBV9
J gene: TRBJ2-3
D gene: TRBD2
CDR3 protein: CASSVGAGTDTQYF
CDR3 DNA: TGTGCCAGCAGCGTAGGAGCGGGAACAGATACGCAGTATTTT

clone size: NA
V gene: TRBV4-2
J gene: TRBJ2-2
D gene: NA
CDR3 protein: CASSQLEPGELFF
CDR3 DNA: TGTGCCAGCAGCCAATTGGAGCCCGGGGAGCTGTTTTTT

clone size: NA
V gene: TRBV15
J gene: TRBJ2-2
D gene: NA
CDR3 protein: CATSRDRGTGELFF
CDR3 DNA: TGTGCCACCAGCAGAGATCGAGGGACCGGGGAGCTGTTTTTT

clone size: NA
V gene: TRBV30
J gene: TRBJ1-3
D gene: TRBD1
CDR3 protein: CAWSGQGTQSSGNTIYF
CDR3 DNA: TGTGCCTGGAGTGGACAGGGGACTCAGAGCTCTGGAAACACCATATATTTT

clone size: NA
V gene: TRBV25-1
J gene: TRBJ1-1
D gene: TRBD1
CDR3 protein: CASIRTGEGNTEAFF
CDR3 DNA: TGTGCCAGCATCCGGACAGGTGAGGGGAACACTGAAGCTTTCTTT

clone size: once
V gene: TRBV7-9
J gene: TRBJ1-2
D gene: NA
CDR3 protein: CASTFLNREGPGGYTF
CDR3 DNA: TGTGCCAGCACCTTCCTCAACCGGGAGGGTCCGGGCGGCTACACCTTC

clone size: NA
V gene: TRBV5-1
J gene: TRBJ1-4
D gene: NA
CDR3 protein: CASSFAQGNNEKLFF
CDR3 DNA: TGCGCCAGCAGCTTCGCACAGGGAAATAATGAAAAACTGTTTTTT